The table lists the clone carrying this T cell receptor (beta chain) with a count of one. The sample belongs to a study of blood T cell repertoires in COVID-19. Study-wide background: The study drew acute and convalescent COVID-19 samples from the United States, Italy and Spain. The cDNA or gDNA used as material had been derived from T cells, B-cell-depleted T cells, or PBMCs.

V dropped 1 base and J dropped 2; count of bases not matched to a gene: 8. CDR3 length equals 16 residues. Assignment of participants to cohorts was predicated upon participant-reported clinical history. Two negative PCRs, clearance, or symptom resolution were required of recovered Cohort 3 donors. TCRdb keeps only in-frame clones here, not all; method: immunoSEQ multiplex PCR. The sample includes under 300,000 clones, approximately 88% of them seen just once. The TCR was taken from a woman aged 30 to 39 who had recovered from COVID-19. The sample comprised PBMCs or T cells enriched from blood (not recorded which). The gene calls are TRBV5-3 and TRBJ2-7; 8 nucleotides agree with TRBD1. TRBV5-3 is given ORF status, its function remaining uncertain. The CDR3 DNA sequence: TGTGCCAGAAGCTTGTACAATCAGGGGGCCGCCTACGAGCAGTACTTC. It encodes CARSLYNQGAAYEQYF.